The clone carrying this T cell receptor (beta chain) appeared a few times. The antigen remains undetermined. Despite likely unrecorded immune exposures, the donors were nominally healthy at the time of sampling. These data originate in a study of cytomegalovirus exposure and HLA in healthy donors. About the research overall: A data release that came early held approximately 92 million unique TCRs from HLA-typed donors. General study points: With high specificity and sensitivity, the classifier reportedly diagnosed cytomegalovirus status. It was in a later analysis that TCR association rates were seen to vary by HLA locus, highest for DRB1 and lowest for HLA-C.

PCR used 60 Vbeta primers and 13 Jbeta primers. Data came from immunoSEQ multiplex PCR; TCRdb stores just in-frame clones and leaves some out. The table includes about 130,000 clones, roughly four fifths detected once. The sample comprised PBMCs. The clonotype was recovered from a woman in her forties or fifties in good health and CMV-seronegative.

CDR3 in DNA: TGTGCCAGCAGTTTTTACGGGGTCTATGGCTACACCTTC. This translates into CASSFYGVYGYTF. V and J are TRBV27 and TRBJ1-2; D not resolved. The CDR3 length is 13 residues. The V gene lost 3 bases and the J gene lost 4 bases, with 9 bases spanning the gap. Germline values: CDR1 MNHEY, CDR2 SMNVEV (reference sequence).